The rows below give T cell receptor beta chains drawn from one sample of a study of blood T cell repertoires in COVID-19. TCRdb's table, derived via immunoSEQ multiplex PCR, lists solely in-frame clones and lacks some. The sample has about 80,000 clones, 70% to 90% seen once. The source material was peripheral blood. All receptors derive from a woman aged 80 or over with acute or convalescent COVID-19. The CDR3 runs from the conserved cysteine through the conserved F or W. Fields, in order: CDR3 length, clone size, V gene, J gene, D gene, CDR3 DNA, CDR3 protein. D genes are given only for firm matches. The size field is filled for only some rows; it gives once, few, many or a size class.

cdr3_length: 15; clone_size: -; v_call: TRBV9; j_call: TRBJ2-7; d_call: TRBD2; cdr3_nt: TGTGCCAGCAGCACCCTAGCGGGAGGGGCTAGTGAGCAGTACTTC; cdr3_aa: CASSTLAGGASEQYF
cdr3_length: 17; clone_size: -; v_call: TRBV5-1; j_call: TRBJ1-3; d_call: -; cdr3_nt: TGCGCCAGCAGCACTACCCCGGGACACCTCTCTGGAAACACCATATATTTT; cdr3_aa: CASSTTPGHLSGNTIYF
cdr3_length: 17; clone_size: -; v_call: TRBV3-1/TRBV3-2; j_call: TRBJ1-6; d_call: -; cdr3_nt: TGTGCCAGCAGCCCAAAGAGTTCGGGGGTCCTAAATTCACCCCTCCACTTT; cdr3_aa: CASSPKSSGVLNSPLHF
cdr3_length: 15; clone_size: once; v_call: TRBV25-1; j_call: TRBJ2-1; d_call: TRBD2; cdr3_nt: TGTGCCAGCAGTGTAGGAACTAGCGGGACGAATGAGCAGTTCTTC; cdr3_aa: CASSVGTSGTNEQFF
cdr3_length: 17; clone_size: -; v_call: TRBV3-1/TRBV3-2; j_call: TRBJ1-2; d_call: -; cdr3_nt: TGTGCCAGCAGCCGACAGACAGGTATCAGCAGTTCTTATGGCTACACCTTC; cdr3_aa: CASSRQTGISSSYGYTF
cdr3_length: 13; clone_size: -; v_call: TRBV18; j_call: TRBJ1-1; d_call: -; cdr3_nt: TGTGCCAGCTCATCACTGGGGACTGGGTCGGCTTTCTTT; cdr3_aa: CASSSLGTGSAFF
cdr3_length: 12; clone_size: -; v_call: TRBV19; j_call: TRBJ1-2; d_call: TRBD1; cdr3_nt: TGTGCCAGTAGTCCCGGGACAGGTCTATTGACCTTC; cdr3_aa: CASSPGTGLLTF
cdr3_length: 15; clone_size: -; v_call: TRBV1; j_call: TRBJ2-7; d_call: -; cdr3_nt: TGCACCAGCAGCCAAGTCCACGGGACAGCCTACGAGCAGTACTTC; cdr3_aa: CTSSQVHGTAYEQYF
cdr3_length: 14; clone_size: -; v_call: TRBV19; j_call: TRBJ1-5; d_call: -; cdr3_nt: TGTGCCAGTAGTAACAGGGCTACAAATCAGCCCCAGCATTTT; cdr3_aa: CASSNRATNQPQHF
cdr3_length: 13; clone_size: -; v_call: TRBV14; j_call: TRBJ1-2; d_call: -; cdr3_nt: TGTGCCAGCAGCCAAGTAGCGGGGGTAGGCTACACCTTC; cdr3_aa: CASSQVAGVGYTF
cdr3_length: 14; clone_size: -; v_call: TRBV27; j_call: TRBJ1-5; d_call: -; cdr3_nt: TGTGCCAGCAGTTTATCAGGGGGCAATCAGCCCCAGCATTTT; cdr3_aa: CASSLSGGNQPQHF
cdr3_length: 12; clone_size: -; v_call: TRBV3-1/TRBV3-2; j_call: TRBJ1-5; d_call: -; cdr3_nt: TGTGCCAGCAGCCTGGAGAATCAGCCCCAGCATTTT; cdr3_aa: CASSLENQPQHF
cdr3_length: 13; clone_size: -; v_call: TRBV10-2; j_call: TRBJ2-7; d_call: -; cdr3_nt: TGCGCCAGCAGGCCTAGCGCCATCTACGAGCAGTACTTC; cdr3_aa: CASRPSAIYEQYF
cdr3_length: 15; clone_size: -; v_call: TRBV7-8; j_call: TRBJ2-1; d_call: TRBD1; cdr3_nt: TGTGCCAGCAGCTACAGGGACAGGGGGGACAATGAGCAGTTCTTC; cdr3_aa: CASSYRDRGDNEQFF
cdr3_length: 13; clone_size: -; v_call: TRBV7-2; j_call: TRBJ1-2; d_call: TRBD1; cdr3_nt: TGTGCCAGCAGCGGACAGGGATCCTATGGCTACACCTTC; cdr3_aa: CASSGQGSYGYTF
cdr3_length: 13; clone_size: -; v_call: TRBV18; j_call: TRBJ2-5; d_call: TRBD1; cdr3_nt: TGTGCCAGCTCTCCCGGGACAGGAGAGACCCAGTACTTC; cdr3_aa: CASSPGTGETQYF
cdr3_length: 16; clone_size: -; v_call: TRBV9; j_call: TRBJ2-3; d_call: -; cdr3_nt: TGTGCCAGCAGCGTAGAGACTACCCCTGGCACAGATACGCAGTATTTT; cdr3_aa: CASSVETTPGTDTQYF
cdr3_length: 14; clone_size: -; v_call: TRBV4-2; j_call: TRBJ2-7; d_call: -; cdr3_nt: TGTGCCAGCAGCCAAGACAGGGTCTCCTACGAGCAGTACTTC; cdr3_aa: CASSQDRVSYEQYF
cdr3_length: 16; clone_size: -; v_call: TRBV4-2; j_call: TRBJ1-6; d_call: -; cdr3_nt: TGTGCCAGCAGCCCCCTCCCGGAGCCGGATAATTCACCCCTCCACTTT; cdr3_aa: CASSPLPEPDNSPLHF
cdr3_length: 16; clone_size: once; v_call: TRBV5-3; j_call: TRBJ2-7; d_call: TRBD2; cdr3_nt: TGTGCCAGAAGCTTGGCCGCGGCGGGAGGGCCGCGGGAGCAGTACTTC; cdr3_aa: CARSLAAAGGPREQYF
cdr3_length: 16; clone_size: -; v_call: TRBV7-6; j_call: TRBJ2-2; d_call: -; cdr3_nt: TGTGCCAGCAGCTTAAGGGTAGCGGAGATGGGCGGGGAGCTGTTTTTT; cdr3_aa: CASSLRVAEMGGELFF
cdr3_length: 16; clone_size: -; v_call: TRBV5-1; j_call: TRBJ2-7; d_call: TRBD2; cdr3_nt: TGCGCCAGCAGCTTGCAATCAGGCGGGAGAGGGTACGAGCAGTACTTC; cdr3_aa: CASSLQSGGRGYEQYF
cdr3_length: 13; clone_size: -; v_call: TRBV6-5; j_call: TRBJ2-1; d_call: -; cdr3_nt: TGTGCCAGCAGTCCCGGGACTTTTACTGAGCAGTTCTTC; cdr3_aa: CASSPGTFTEQFF
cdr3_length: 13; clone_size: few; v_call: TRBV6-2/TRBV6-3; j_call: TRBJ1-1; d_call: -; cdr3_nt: TGTGCCAGCAGTTTCGGTGGGGGCCTCCAAGCTTTCTTT; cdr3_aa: CASSFGGGLQAFF
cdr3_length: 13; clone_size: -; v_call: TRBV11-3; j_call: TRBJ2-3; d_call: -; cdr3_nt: TGTGCCAGCAGCTTCCACGCACGGGATACGCAGTATTTT; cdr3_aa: CASSFHARDTQYF
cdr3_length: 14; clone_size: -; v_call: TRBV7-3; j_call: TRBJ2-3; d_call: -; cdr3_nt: TGTGCCAGCAGCTTAGGGCAGAGCACAGATACGCAGTATTTT; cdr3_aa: CASSLGQSTDTQYF
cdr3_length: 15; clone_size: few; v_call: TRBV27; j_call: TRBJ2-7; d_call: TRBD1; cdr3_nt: TGTGCCAGCAGGGGGGAAGGGGGCAGGTCCTACGAGCAGTACTTC; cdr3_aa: CASRGEGGRSYEQYF
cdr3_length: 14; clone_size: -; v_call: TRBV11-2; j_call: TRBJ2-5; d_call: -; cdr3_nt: TGTGCCAGCAGCGTCGGGATCGTACAAGAGACCCAGTACTTC; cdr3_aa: CASSVGIVQETQYF
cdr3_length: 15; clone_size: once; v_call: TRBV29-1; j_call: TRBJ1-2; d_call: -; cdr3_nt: TGCAGCGTTGATGAGAATCCTCTTTCCTACTATGGCTACACCTTC; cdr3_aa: CSVDENPLSYYGYTF
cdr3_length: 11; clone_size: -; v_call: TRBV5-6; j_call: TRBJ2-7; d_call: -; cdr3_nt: TGTGCCAGCAGCTTGGCCTTCGAGCAGTACTTC; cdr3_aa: CASSLAFEQYF
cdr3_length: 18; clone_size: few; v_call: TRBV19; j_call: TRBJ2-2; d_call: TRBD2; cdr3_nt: TGTGCCAGTAGTCCCCGCGGGAGCGGGACTAGAGCGTCCGGGGAGCTGTTTTTT; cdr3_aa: CASSPRGSGTRASGELFF
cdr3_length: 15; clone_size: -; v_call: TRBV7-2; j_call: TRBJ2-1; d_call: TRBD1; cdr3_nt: TGTGCCAGCGTGCTACAGGGGAGCTCCTACAATGAGCAGTTCTTC; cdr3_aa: CASVLQGSSYNEQFF
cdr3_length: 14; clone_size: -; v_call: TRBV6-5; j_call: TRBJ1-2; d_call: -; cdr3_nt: TGTGCCAGTGCGACTGATACAGGGAATAGTGGCTACACCTTC; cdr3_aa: CASATDTGNSGYTF
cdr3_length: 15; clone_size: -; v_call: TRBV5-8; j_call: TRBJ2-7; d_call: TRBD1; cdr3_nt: TGTGCCAGCAGCCGGGGGACAGGGGGTACCTACGAGCAGTACTTC; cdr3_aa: CASSRGTGGTYEQYF
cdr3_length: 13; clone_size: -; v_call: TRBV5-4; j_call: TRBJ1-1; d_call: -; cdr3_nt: TGTGCCAGCAGCTTGGCTTTGAACACTGAAGCTTTCTTT; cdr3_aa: CASSLALNTEAFF
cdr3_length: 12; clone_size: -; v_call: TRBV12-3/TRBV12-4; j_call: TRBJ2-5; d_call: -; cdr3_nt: TGTGCCAGCAGCGGACTATCAGAGACCCAGTACTTC; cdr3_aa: CASSGLSETQYF
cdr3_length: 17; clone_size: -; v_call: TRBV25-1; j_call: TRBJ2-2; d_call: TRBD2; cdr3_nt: TGTGCCAGCAGTGAATCTCTGGCTAGCGGGAGGACCGGGGAGCTGTTTTTT; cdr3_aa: CASSESLASGRTGELFF
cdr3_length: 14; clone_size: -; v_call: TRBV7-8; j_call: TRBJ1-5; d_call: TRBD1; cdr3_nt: TGTGCCAGCAGCCGGACAGGGGTTAATCAGCCCCAGCATTTT; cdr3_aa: CASSRTGVNQPQHF
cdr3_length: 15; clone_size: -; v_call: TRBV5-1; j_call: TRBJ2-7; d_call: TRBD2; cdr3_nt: TGCGCCAGCAGATCCACTAGCGGGACACTACGTGAGCAGTACTTC; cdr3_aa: CASRSTSGTLREQYF
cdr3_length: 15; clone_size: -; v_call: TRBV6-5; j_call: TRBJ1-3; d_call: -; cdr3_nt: TGTGCCAGCAGCGACCAGGGTTACTCTGGAAACACCATATATTTT; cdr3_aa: CASSDQGYSGNTIYF
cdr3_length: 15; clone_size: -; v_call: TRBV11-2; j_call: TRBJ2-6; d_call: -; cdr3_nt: TGTGCCAGCAGCTTGACAGGCTCTGGGGCCAACGTCCTGACTTTC; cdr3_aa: CASSLTGSGANVLTF
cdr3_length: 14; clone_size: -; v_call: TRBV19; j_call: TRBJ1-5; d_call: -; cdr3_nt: TGTGCCAGTATTGAGACAGTGGGCAATCAGCCCCAGCATTTT; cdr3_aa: CASIETVGNQPQHF
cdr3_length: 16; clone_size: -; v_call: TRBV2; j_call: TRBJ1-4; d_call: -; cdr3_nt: TGTGCCAGCAGTGGACAGGCCTCGGCAACTAATGAAAAACTGTTTTTT; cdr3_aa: CASSGQASATNEKLFF
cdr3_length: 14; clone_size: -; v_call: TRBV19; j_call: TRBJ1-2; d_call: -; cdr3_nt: TGTGCCAGTAGTCCCGGGGGGGGCAACTATGGCTACACCTTC; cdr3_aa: CASSPGGGNYGYTF
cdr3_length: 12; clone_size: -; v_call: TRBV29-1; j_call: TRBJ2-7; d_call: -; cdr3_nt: TGCAGCGTTGAAACAGGGTCCTACGAGCAGTACTTC; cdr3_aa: CSVETGSYEQYF
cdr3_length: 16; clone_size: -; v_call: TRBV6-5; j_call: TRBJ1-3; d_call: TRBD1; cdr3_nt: TGTGCCAGCAGTTACGTCGGGACAGCCTCTGGAAACACCATATATTTT; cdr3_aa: CASSYVGTASGNTIYF
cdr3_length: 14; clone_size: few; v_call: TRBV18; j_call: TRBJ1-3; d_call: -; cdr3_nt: TGTGCCAGCTCACCATCGAGCTCTGGAAACACCATATATTTT; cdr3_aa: CASSPSSSGNTIYF
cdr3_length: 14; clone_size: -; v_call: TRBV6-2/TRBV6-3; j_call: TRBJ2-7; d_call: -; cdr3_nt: TGTGCCAGCAGTTACTCAGGACTCACCCACGAGCAGTACTTC; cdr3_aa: CASSYSGLTHEQYF
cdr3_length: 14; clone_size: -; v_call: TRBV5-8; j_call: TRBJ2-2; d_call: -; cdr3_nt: TGTGCCAGCAGCTTCGGGTCAGACACCGGGGAGCTGTTTTTT; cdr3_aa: CASSFGSDTGELFF
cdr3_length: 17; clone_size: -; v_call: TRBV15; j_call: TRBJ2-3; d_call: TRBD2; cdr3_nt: TGTGCCACCAGCAGAGATCTGGCGGGGGGTAACACAGATACGCAGTATTTT; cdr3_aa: CATSRDLAGGNTDTQYF
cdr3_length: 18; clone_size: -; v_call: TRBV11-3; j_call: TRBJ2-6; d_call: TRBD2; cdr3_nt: TGTGCCAGCAGCTTGACTAGCGGGGCTAGCTCTGGGGCCAACGTCCTGACTTTC; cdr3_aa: CASSLTSGASSGANVLTF
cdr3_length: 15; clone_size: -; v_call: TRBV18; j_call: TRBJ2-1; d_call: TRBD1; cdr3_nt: TGTGCCAGCTCACCGCGGACAGGGGCTAACAATGAGCAGTTCTTC; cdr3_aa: CASSPRTGANNEQFF
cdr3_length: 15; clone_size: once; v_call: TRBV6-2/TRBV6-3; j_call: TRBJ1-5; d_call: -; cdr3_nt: TGTGCCAGCAGTTCCCAGGGGTTGGGCAATCAGCCCCAGCATTTT; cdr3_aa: CASSSQGLGNQPQHF
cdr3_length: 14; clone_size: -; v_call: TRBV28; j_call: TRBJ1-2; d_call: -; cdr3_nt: TGTGCCAGCAGTTTAGTCGCGGGGATCTATGGCTACACCTTC; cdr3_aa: CASSLVAGIYGYTF
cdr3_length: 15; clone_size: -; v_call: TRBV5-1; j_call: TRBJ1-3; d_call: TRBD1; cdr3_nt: TGCGCCAGCAGCTCTTCGACAGGGGGTGGAAACACCATATATTTT; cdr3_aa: CASSSSTGGGNTIYF
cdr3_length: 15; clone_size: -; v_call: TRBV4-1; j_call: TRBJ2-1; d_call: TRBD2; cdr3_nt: TGCGCCAGCAGCCTCGGACTAGCGGGCTACAATGAGCAGTTCTTC; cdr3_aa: CASSLGLAGYNEQFF
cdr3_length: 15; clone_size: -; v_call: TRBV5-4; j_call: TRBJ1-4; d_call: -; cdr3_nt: TGTGCCAGCAGCTTGAGAGCACTGACTAATGAAAAACTGTTTTTT; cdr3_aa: CASSLRALTNEKLFF
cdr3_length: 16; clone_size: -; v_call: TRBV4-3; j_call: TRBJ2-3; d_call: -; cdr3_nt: TGCGCCAGCAGCCAAGATCGCGGGGGCGACACAGATACGCAGTATTTT; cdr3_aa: CASSQDRGGDTDTQYF
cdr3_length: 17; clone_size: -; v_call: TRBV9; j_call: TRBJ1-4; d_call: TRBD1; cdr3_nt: TGTGCCAGCAGCGCCCGGACAGGGGGTTGGACTAATGAAAAACTGTTTTTT; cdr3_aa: CASSARTGGWTNEKLFF
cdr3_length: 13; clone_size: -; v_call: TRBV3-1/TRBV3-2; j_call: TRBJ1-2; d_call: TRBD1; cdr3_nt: TGTGCCAGCAGCCAAGATAAGGGGGCTGGCTACACCTTC; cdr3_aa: CASSQDKGAGYTF